This entry lists 17 T cell receptor beta chains sequenced from one sample in a study of Ad26.COV2.S vaccination and SARS-CoV-2 variants. Described treatment: 15 to 20 received Ad26.COV2.S at low or high dose, single or two shots; roughly five received placebo; per-sample allocation not given. Sampling occurred on day 63 after the first vaccine or placebo injection. Only in-frame clones appear in the TCRdb table, and some are missing; sequencing was by immunoSEQ multiplex PCR. The table includes roughly 390,000 clones, roughly nine tenths detected once. This specimen consisted of peripheral blood, obtained in a trial of Ad26.COV2.S vaccine versus placebo. These receptors were obtained from a person aged 18-65 years who received the Ad26.COV2.S COVID-19 vaccine or a placebo.

The J gene is TRBJ2-7, the V gene TRBV6-2 or TRBV6-3; D gene uncertain. Trimming stripped 5 bases from V and 2 bases from J, with 16 bases between. Per the germline V gene, CDR1 is MNHEY and CDR2 is SVGEGT. The CDR3 extends over 15 amino acids. The CDR3 loop reads CASSGPWTRPYEQYF. DNA of the CDR3: TGTGCCAGCAGTGGTCCGTGGACGCGCCCCTACGAGCAGTACTTC.

This chain links TRBV3-1 (or the pseudogene TRBV3-2) with TRBJ1-2; D is possibly TRBD1 (6 bases). V lost 1 base, J lost 0 bases, and 6 bases lay in between. CDR1 and CDR2 from the germline V gene are LGHDT and YNNKEL (reference sequence). The CDR3 consists of 14 residues. CDR3 nucleotides: TGTGCCAGCAGCCAAGGGACAGCTAACTATGGCTACACCTTC. This gives the protein CASSQGTANYGYTF.

This rearrangement joins TRBV14 to TRBJ2-2; TRBD1 is a possible D gene (5 bases). Germline CDR1 reads SGHDN; CDR2 reads FVKESK. The CDR3 spans 17 residues. Trimming took 3 bases from V and 3 from J, leaving 17 bases between them. For the CDR3, the DNA is TGTGCCAGCAGCCAGGACATTGACAGACTTTACACCGGGGAGCTGTTTTTT. Protein product: CASSQDIDRLYTGELFF.

The chain joins TRBV24-1 to TRBJ2-1, with TRBD2 matching over 9 bases. Germline V gives CDR1 KGHDR, CDR2 SFDVKD. V was pared by 4 bases and J by 3 bases, with 12 bases of the junction left unmatched. This CDR3 has 18 amino acids. This CDR3 is CATSDPALAGNFYNEQFF. DNA of the CDR3: TGTGCCACCAGTGACCCTGCCCTAGCGGGGAACTTCTACAATGAGCAGTTCTTC.

The rearrangement links TRBV7-7 to TRBJ2-7; TRBD1 matches 9 bases. The CDR3 is made up of 14 amino acids. CDR1 SSHAT and CDR2 FNYEAQ come from the germline V gene (reference sequence). J was trimmed by 1 base and V by 5 bases; bases with no gene match: 3. CDR3 sequence reads: CASSPGTGSYEQYF. CDR3 nucleotides: TGTGCCAGCAGCCCCGGGACAGGGTCCTACGAGCAGTACTTC.

The chain couples TRBV5-1 to TRBJ1-1; 10 bases line up with TRBD1. V shed 5 bases, J shed 4 bases, and the junction held 8 bases outside the gene matches. This CDR3 is built from 15 residues. Germline V gives CDR1 SGHRS, CDR2 YFSETQ. CDR3 residues: CASSLTGGRSTEAFF. In DNA, the CDR3 is TGCGCCAGCAGTCTGACAGGGGGCAGGAGCACTGAAGCTTTCTTT. Full variable domain (outside the CDR3, taken from reference TRBV5-1 and TRBJ1-1): KAGVTQTPRYLIKTRGQQVTLSCSPISGHRSVSWYQQTPGQGLQFLFEYFSETQRNKGNFPGRFSGRQFSNSRSEMNVSTLELGDSALYLCASSLTGGRSTEAFFGQGTRLTVV.

This chain links TRBV7-2 with TRBJ2-5; TRBD1 is a possible D gene (5 bases). V dropped 4 bases and J dropped 5 bases, with 11 bases sitting between them. Germline CDR1 SGHTA, CDR2 FQGNSA. The length of the CDR3 is 13 residues. The CDR3 nucleotides are TGTGCCAGCAGCTCCTCCTGGGGCGAGACCCAGTACTTC. Protein sequence: CASSSSWGETQYF.

CDR3 bases: TGTGCCAGCAGCCGAGGGACGAAGAATGAAGCTTTCTTT. As protein: CASSRGTKNEAFF. The chain is built from TRBV3-1 (or the pseudogene TRBV3-2) and TRBJ1-1; D might be TRBD1 (5 bases). The CDR3 is made up of 13 amino acids. Germline V lookup: CDR1 LGHDT, CDR2 YNNKEL (reference sequence). Trimming took off 4 bases at V and 7 bases at J, with 13 bases between the two ends.

The CDR3 DNA reads as TGTGCCATCAGTGAGTCCAAACCTATGTCCGAGCAGTACTTC. Residues: CAISESKPMSEQYF. The V call is TRBV10-3, the J call TRBJ2-7; D is uncertain. This CDR3 comprises 14 residues. Trimming cost V 0 bases and J 6 bases, with 12 bases left between them. The germline gives CDR1 ENHRY, CDR2 SYGVKD.

Details on this clone: The junction departs from the called germline gene at one end, perhaps through a read error. The chain has TRBV25-1 and TRBJ1-2; D perhaps matches TRBD1 (5 bases). Looked up from germline, CDR1 is MGHDK and CDR2 is SYGVNS. The CDR3 sequence is 11 residues long. The CDR3 here is CASSEGLRFAF. The CDR3 bases are TGTGCCAGCAGTGAGGGACTAAGGTTCGCCTTC.

The V call is TRBV12-3 or TRBV12-4, the J call TRBJ2-7; D remains ambiguous. V was trimmed by 5 bases and J by 2 bases, leaving 10 bases between them. The CDR3 has 13 amino acids. CDR3 residues: CASSTGLPYEQYF. In nucleotides, the CDR3 is TGTGCCAGCAGTACGGGCCTCCCCTACGAGCAGTACTTC.

J is TRBJ2-3 and V is TRBV6-5, with D perhaps TRBD1 or TRBD2 (5 bases each). The CDR3 consists of 14 residues. V was shortened by 3 bases and J by 0 bases, with 7 bases between the two germline ends. Germline CDR1 and CDR2: MNHEY and SVGAGI. Here the CDR3 reads CASSYRDSTDTQYF. The CDR3 nucleotides read TGTGCCAGCAGTTATCGGGACAGCACAGATACGCAGTATTTT.

The chain has TRBV28 and TRBJ1-5; a weak D match, TRBD1 (6 bases). Between the trimmed V and J ends, which lost 7 bases and 0 bases, there was a span of 16 bases. Looked up from germline, CDR1 is MDHEN and CDR2 is SYDVKM. This CDR3 comprises 16 residues. The CDR3 sequence: CASTLPRDTSNQPQHF. The CDR3 nucleotides read TGTGCCAGCACCCTACCCCGGGACACTAGCAATCAGCCCCAGCATTTT.

The chain is built from TRBV4-1 and TRBJ1-2; a possible D gene is TRBD1 (5 bases). V was cut by 3 bases and J by 8 bases, with 22 bases left in between. Germline CDR1 is MGHRA and CDR2 is YSYEKL. The CDR3 spans 16 residues. The CDR3 is CASSHDGRDRRRGYTF. The CDR3 DNA sequence: TGCGCCAGCAGCCATGACGGCCGGGACCGCCGGCGGGGCTACACCTTC.

The chain joins TRBV27 to TRBJ2-3; weak D call: TRBD2 (5 bases). Germline CDR1 reads MNHEY; CDR2 reads SMNVEV (reference sequence). The CDR3 runs to 16 residues. Trimming left V 6 bases short and J 1 base short, with 17 bases between. The CDR3 reads CASSPGSLPRTDTQYF. CDR3 DNA sequence: TGTGCCAGCAGCCCGGGGTCCCTCCCCCGCACAGATACGCAGTATTTT.

CDR3 in amino acids: CAISEGRILSHNSPLHF. CDR3 nucleotides: TGTGCCATCAGTGAGGGGCGGATATTATCCCATAATTCACCCCTCCACTTT. The rearrangement joins TRBV10-3 to TRBJ1-6, with no clear D. Germline V gene data show CDR1 as ENHRY and CDR2 as SYGVKD. CDR3 length: 17 amino acids. With 2 bases removed from V and 5 bases from J, the gap between germline ends came to 16 bases.

J is TRBJ1-2 and V is TRBV6-2 or TRBV6-3; maybe TRBD1 (6 bases). Trimming took 5 bases from V and 5 from J, leaving 12 bases between them. The CDR3 extends over 13 amino acids. CDR1 MNHEY and CDR2 SVGEGT come from the germline V gene. CDR3 nucleotide sequence: TGTGCCAGCAGTACGGGACACCAATATGGCTACACCTTC. The encoded protein is CASSTGHQYGYTF.